Below, 28 T cell receptor beta chains from the same sample are listed, as sequenced in a study of shared clonotypes between healthy human individuals. The repertoire was sequenced with immunoSEQ multiplex PCR; TCRdb's copy has only in-frame clones and lacks some. The table shows 850,000 to 1,200,000 clones, with under 80% occurring only once. The sequenced material came from memory CD4+ T cells sorted from blood. Subset described: CD45RA-negative fraction. These receptor sequences come from a man younger than 30 in good health.

The chain recombines TRBV7-9 with TRBJ1-1; 8 bases agree with TRBD1. The V and J ends lost 5 bases and 4 bases, in that order; junction bases with no gene match: 9. CDR1 SEHNR and CDR2 FQNEAQ come from the germline V gene (reference sequence). The CDR3 is 15 amino acids. CDR3 region: CASSRWPQGGTEAFF. DNA for the CDR3: TGTGCCAGCAGCCGATGGCCACAGGGGGGCACTGAAGCTTTCTTT. The complete variable domain, with remaining parts taken from reference TRBV7-9 and TRBJ1-1, reads DTGVSQNPRHKITKRGQNVTFRCDPISEHNRLYWYRQTLGQGPEFLTYFQNEAQLEKSRLLSDRFSAERPKGSFSTLEIQRTEQGDSAMYLCASSRWPQGGTEAFFGQGTRLTVV.

V is TRBV11-3 and J is TRBJ1-1; D uncertain. This CDR3 contains 14 residues. V lost 5 bases, J lost 1 base, and 11 bases lay in between. CDR1 and CDR2 (germline): SGHNT, YENEEA. The DNA for the CDR3 is TGTGCCAGCAGCCTACCGATGGGGAACACTGAAGCTTTCTTT. This gives the protein CASSLPMGNTEAFF.

The rearrangement links TRBV7-2 to TRBJ1-4, with TRBD1 matching 8 bases. Germline CDR1 SGHTA, CDR2 FQGNSA. V lost 3 bases and J lost 5; bases outside the gene matches: 5. The CDR3 spans 15 residues. In nucleotides, the CDR3 is TGTGCCAGCAGCTTGCTTGGACAGGGCAATGAAAAACTGTTTTTT. It codes for CASSLLGQGNEKLFF.

This clone appeared a few times. The V call is TRBV30, the J call TRBJ1-4; 9 bases agree with TRBD1. The CDR3 runs to 15 residues. Germline trimming cut 4 bases from V and 5 bases from J; bases unmatched to any gene: 8. Germline V gene lookup returns CDR1 GTSNPN and CDR2 SVGIG (reference sequence). DNA for the CDR3: TGTGCCTGGACCCAAGGGGGACAGGGAAATGAAAAACTGTTTTTT. The encoded protein is CAWTQGGQGNEKLFF.

The CDR3 DNA is TGCGCCAGCAGCGAGGGGCAAATTTCCTACGAGCAGTACTTC. It translates to CASSEGQISYEQYF. The chain has TRBV5-1 and TRBJ2-7, with D perhaps given as TRBD1 or TRBD2 (5 bases each). Trimming left V 4 bases short and J 1 base short, with 12 bases between. The germline gives CDR1 SGHRS, CDR2 YFSETQ. The CDR3 is 14 residues long.

Concerning this clone: At the DNA level, this CDR3 is encoded by other sequences in the same sample as well. The gene calls are TRBV28 and TRBJ2-7; D uncertain. V was cut by 4 bases and J by 3 bases, with 10 bases left in between. From germline, CDR1 is MDHEN and CDR2 SYDVKM. This CDR3 contains 13 residues. The CDR3 DNA reads TGTGCCAGCAGTTATCGCGGCGGCTACGAGCAGTACTTC. Protein sequence: CASSYRGGYEQYF.

V usage is TRBV4-1 and J usage is TRBJ2-5; D is perhaps TRBD2 (6 bases). This CDR3 spans 15 amino acids. V lost 3 bases to trimming and J lost 1 base, with 12 bases between them. Germline V gene data show CDR1 as MGHRA and CDR2 as YSYEKL. CDR3 sequence (DNA): TGCGCCAGCAGCCAGTCGCGGGGAGTCCAAGAGACCCAGTACTTC. It specifies CASSQSRGVQETQYF.

This clone was picked up one time. This rearrangement joins TRBV7-2 to TRBJ2-5; D gene uncertain. The germline CDR1 and CDR2 sequences are SGHTA and FQGNSA. The CDR3 is made up of 15 amino acids. V was cut by 5 bases and J by 2 bases, with 15 bases left in between. DNA for the CDR3: TGTGCCAGCAGCGTCACCCCCCTCACACAAGAGACCCAGTACTTC. Translation: CASSVTPLTQETQYF. The variable domain in full, completed from reference TRBV7-2 and TRBJ2-5, reads GAGVSQSPSNKVTEKGKDVELRCDPISGHTALYWYRQSLGQGLEFLIYFQGNSAPDKSGLPSDRFSAERTGGSVSTLTIQRTQQEDSAVYLCASSVTPLTQETQYFGPGTRLLVL.

This chain uses TRBV30 with TRBJ2-5; the match to TRBD2 covers 13 bases. Per germline, CDR1 GTSNPN and CDR2 SVGIG (reference sequence). The CDR3 consists of 17 residues. J gave up 7 bases and V 3 bases, and 14 bases lay outside the gene matches. CDR3 amino acids: CAWSETSGGTATRTQYF. The CDR3 DNA is TGTGCCTGGAGCGAGACTAGCGGGGGGACCGCGACCCGGACCCAGTACTTC.

This sequence joins TRBV7-3 and TRBJ2-3; D may be TRBD2 (6 bases). Between the trimmed V and J ends, which lost 5 bases and 2 bases, there was a span of 11 bases. This CDR3 is 14 amino acids long. Germline V gene data show CDR1 as SGHTA and CDR2 as FQGTGA. CDR3 protein: CASSPSGVTDTQYF. CDR3 sequence (DNA): TGTGCCAGCAGCCCCTCGGGAGTCACAGATACGCAGTATTTT.

The rearrangement uses TRBV4-1 and TRBJ1-3, with D perhaps TRBD1 (5 bases). Per the germline V gene, CDR1 is MGHRA and CDR2 is YSYEKL. The CDR3 covers 14 residues. V lost 2 bases, J lost 3 bases, and 8 bases lay in between. The CDR3 DNA reads TGCGCCAGCAGCCAATCAGGGTATGGAAACACCATATATTTT. Translated: CASSQSGYGNTIYF.

This clone was counted at least ten times. The rearrangement links TRBV10-2 to TRBJ2-3; D is possibly TRBD1 (5 bases). Germline CDR1 and CDR2: WSHSY and SAAADI. This CDR3 has 16 residues. The germline V and J ends were trimmed by 6 bases and 4 bases, with 20 bases remaining between them. The CDR3 sequence is CASSDPQGAGADTQYF. CDR3 DNA: TGCGCCAGCAGCGACCCGCAAGGGGCTGGGGCAGATACGCAGTATTTT.

The chain employs TRBV27 and TRBJ2-4; unclear D gene. The V end lost 9 bases, the J end lost 4 bases, and 4 bases lay between the germline ends. Germline CDR1 is MNHEY and CDR2 is SMNVEV (reference sequence). This CDR3 is 10 amino acids long. The DNA for the CDR3 is TGTGCCAGAGGGAAAAACATTCAGTACTTC. Translating gives CARGKNIQYF.

The chain links TRBV4-1 to TRBJ2-7, with 10 bases fitting TRBD2. In germline, CDR1 is MGHRA, CDR2 YSYEKL. The CDR3 contains 15 residues. V trimming: 2 bases; J trimming: 3 bases; junction bases outside the gene matches: 4. The CDR3 sequence: CASSQLAGDHYEQYF. The CDR3 nucleotides read TGCGCCAGCAGCCAACTAGCGGGGGACCACTACGAGCAGTACTTC.

This clone was seen more than once but under ten times. The rearrangement links TRBV28 to TRBJ1-2; D is unclear. Trimming cost V 1 base and J 8 bases, with 8 bases left between them. CDR3 length: 12 residues. From germline, CDR1 is MDHEN and CDR2 SYDVKM. The CDR3 sequence: CASSLLEEGYTF. The DNA for the CDR3 is TGTGCCAGCAGTTTATTAGAGGAAGGCTACACCTTC.

The chain combines TRBV5-1 with TRBJ2-7; weak D call: TRBD1 (5 bases). The CDR3 contains 14 residues. V was shortened by 0 bases and J by 5 bases, with 12 bases between the two germline ends. Germline V lookup: CDR1 SGHRS, CDR2 YFSETQ. The CDR3, as DNA: TGCGCCAGCAGCTTGGAAAATAGGGGCCACGAGCAGTACTTC. This sequence encodes CASSLENRGHEQYF.

The chain links TRBV5-1 to TRBJ2-1; TRBD1 matches at 11 bases. The germline V gene encodes CDR1 SGHRS and CDR2 YFSETQ. Trimming removed 4 bases from V and 2 bases from J; junction bases left unmatched: 2. The CDR3 spans 15 residues. CDR3 DNA sequence: TGCGCCAGCAGCGGGGGACAGGGGGCCTACAATGAGCAGTTCTTC. Translation: CASSGGQGAYNEQFF.

V is TRBV19 and J is TRBJ1-2; the match to TRBD1 covers 7 bases. This CDR3 is 15 amino acids long. Germline CDR1 and CDR2: LNHDA and SQIVND (reference sequence). The V segment lost 3 bases and the J segment 0 bases; nucleotides outside the gene matches: 4. For the CDR3, the DNA is TGTGCCAGTAGTATGGGGACAGAAGCTAACTATGGCTACACCTTC. Its protein product is CASSMGTEANYGYTF.

This clone was counted only a few times. The J gene is TRBJ2-2, the V gene TRBV27; 9 nucleotides line up with TRBD2. With V trimmed by 3 bases and J by 6 bases, 5 bases remained unmatched. Germline CDR1 and CDR2: MNHEY and SMNVEV (reference sequence). The length of the CDR3 is 15 residues. The CDR3 sequence: CASSLGSGSPGELFF. In nucleotides, the CDR3 is TGTGCCAGCAGTTTGGGTAGCGGGAGCCCCGGGGAGCTGTTTTTT.

The chain uses TRBV7-8 and TRBJ1-1; tentative D call: TRBD1 (5 bases). The CDR3 runs 14 residues. The V end was cut by 5 bases, the J end by 3 bases, with 13 bases between. Germline V gene lookup returns CDR1 SGHVS and CDR2 FQNEAQ. CDR3 sequence reads: CASSDRTGDTEAFF. The CDR3 DNA reads TGTGCCAGCAGCGATAGGACGGGGGACACTGAAGCTTTCTTT.

The chain employs TRBV2 and TRBJ1-2; D uncertain. Germline V gives CDR1 SNHLY, CDR2 FYNNEI. Trimming took 6 bases from V and 0 from J, leaving 5 bases between them. The CDR3 spans 12 residues. The CDR3 sequence: CASSSSNYGYTF. DNA for the CDR3: TGTGCCAGCAGCTCGTCTAACTATGGCTACACCTTC. The full variable domain, completed using reference TRBV2 and TRBJ1-2, is EPEVTQTPSHQVTQMGQEVILRCVPISNHLYFYWYRQILGQKVEFLVSFYNNEISEKSEIFDDQFSVERPDGSNFTLKIRSTKLEDSAMYFCASSSSNYGYTFGSGTRLTVV.

The chain couples TRBV30 to TRBJ2-5; 7 nucleotides match TRBD2. V lost 5 bases, J lost 0 bases, and 9 bases stayed unmatched. The V gene's germline CDR1 is GTSNPN and CDR2 SVGIG (reference sequence). The CDR3 has 15 amino acids. The CDR3 loop reads CAWAAGVSYQETQYF. The CDR3 DNA is TGTGCCTGGGCCGCGGGAGTTTCGTACCAAGAGACCCAGTACTTC.

The chain links TRBV14 to TRBJ2-5; unclear D gene. V lost 0 bases and J 5 bases, leaving 10 bases between the germline ends. This CDR3 has 14 amino acids. Germline V lookup: CDR1 SGHDN, CDR2 FVKESK. CDR3 amino acids: CASSQDRYTETQYF. In nucleotides, the CDR3 is TGTGCCAGCAGCCAAGATCGCTACACTGAGACCCAGTACTTC.

This chain joins TRBV6-6 and TRBJ1-2; D uncertain. V was clipped by 5 bases and J by 4 bases, with 17 bases between them. CDR1 is MNHNY and CDR2 is SVGAGI in the germline V gene (reference sequence). This CDR3 contains 15 residues. The CDR3 protein is CASSTPGRLGYGYTF. Here the CDR3 DNA reads TGTGCCAGCAGTACCCCGGGCCGGCTGGGCTATGGCTACACCTTC.

This chain joins TRBV5-1 and TRBJ2-1, with 14 bases fitting TRBD2. The germline CDR1 and CDR2 sequences are SGHRS and YFSETQ. The CDR3 consists of 19 residues. Germline trimming cut 4 bases from V and 7 bases from J; bases unmatched to any gene: 16. CDR3 nucleotide sequence: TGCGCCAGCAGCGTTGGGGCGGGACTAGCGGGGGCCCTCTCAAATGAGCAGTTCTTC. The encoded protein is CASSVGAGLAGALSNEQFF.

Worth noting for this clone: One end of the junction fails to match germline, which may point to a read error. The chain links TRBV19 to TRBJ1-1; D not certain. The CDR3 spans 13 residues. Germline V gene lookup returns CDR1 LNHDA and CDR2 SQIVND (reference sequence). The CDR3 loop is CTSKDRRYGEAFF. DNA of the CDR3: TGTACCAGTAAGGACCGCCGGTATGGGGAAGCTTTCTTT.

The rearrangement uses TRBV7-2 and TRBJ1-2; maybe TRBD1 (6 bases). In germline, CDR1 is SGHTA, CDR2 FQGNSA. Between the trimmed V and J ends, which lost 4 bases and 0 bases, there was a span of 12 bases. The CDR3 consists of 15 residues. The CDR3 protein is CASSSGQRANYGYTF. DNA of the CDR3: TGTGCCAGCAGCTCGGGACAACGAGCTAACTATGGCTACACCTTC. The complete variable domain, with remaining parts taken from reference TRBV7-2 and TRBJ1-2, reads GAGVSQSPSNKVTEKGKDVELRCDPISGHTALYWYRQSLGQGLEFLIYFQGNSAPDKSGLPSDRFSAERTGGSVSTLTIQRTQQEDSAVYLCASSSGQRANYGYTFGSGTRLTVV.

Remarks on this clone: Within the sample, other DNA sequences also encode this same CDR3. This chain links TRBV7-2 with TRBJ2-7; 7 nucleotides agree with TRBD1. The CDR3 covers 14 residues. Per the germline V gene, CDR1 is SGHTA and CDR2 is FQGNSA. The junction had 7 bases not matched to a gene; V was cut back by 1 base and J by 7 bases. CDR3 nucleotides: TGTGCCAGCAGCTTAGACAGGGGATCTGGGGAGCAGTACTTC. Encoded protein: CASSLDRGSGEQYF.